Sequencing of this TCR beta chain was carried out in a study of OX40 agonist ivuxolimab in advanced cancers. Study-level background: Ivuxolimab, which patients received intravenously every 2 weeks, was dosed at 0.01 to 10 mg/kg. Partial responses occurred in Three dose-escalation patients, one with hepatocellular carcinoma and two with cutaneous melanoma.

This table comes from immunoSEQ multiplex PCR, and its TCRdb copy is limited to in-frame clones, with some not included. The table records about 62,000 clones, 79% of them present only once. The sequence was collected from an adult with an advanced solid tumor such as melanoma, head and neck, liver or kidney cancer. This material consisted of CD4+ or CD8+ T cells sorted from blood, taken in a trial of the OX40 agonist ivuxolimab.

DNA of the CDR3: TGTGCCAGCAGTTTATCGTGGGGGGAGTGGGTTGAAGAGACCCAGTACTTC. Its translation: CASSLSWGEWVEETQYF. The chain has TRBV27 and TRBJ2-5; a possible D gene is TRBD2 (6 bases). The CDR3 is 17 residues long. The germline V gene encodes CDR1 MNHEY and CDR2 SMNVEV (reference sequence). V dropped 0 bases and J dropped 3 bases, with 17 bases sitting between them.